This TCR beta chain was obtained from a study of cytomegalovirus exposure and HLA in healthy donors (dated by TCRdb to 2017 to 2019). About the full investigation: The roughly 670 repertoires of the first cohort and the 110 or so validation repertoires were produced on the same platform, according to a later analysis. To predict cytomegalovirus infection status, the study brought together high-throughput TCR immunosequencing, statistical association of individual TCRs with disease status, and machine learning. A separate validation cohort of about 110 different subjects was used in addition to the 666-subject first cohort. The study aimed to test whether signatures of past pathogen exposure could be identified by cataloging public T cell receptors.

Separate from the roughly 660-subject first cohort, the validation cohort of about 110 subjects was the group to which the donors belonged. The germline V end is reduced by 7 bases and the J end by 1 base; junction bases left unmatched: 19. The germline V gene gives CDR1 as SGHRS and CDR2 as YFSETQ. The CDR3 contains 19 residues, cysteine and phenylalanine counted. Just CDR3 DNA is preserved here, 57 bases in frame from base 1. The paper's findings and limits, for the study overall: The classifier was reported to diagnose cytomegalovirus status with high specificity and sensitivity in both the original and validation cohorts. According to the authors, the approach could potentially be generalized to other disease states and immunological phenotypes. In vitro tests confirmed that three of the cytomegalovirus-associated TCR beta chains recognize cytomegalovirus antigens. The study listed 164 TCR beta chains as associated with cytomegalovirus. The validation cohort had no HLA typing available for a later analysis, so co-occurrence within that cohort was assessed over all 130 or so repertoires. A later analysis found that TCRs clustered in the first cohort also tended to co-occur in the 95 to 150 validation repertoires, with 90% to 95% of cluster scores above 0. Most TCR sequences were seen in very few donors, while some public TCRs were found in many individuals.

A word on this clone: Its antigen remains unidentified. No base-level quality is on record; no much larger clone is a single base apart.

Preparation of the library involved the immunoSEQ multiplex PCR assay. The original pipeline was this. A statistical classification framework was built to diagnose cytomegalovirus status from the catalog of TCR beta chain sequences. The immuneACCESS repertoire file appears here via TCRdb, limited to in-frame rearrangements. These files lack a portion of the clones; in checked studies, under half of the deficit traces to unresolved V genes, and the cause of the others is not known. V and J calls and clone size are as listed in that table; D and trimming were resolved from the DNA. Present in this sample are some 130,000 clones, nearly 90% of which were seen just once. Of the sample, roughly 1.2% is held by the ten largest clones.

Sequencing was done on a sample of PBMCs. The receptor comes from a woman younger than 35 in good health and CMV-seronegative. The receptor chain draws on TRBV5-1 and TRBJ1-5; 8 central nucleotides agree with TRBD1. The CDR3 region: CASRKAGTGLPPSNQPQHF. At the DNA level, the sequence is TGCGCCAGCCGTAAAGCGGGGACAGGACTACCCCCGAGCAATCAGCCCCAGCATTTT.